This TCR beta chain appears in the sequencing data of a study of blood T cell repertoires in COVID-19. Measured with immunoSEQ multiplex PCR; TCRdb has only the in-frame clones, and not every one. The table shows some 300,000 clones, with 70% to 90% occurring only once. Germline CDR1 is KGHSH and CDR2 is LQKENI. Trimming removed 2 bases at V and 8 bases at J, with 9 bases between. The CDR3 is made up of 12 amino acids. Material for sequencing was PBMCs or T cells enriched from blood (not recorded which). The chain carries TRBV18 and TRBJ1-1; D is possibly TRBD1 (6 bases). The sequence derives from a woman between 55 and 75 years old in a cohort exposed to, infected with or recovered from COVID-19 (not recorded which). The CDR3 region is CASSPDRTEAFF. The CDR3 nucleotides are TGTGCCAGCTCACCAGACAGGACGGAAGCTTTCTTT.